This record concerns one TCR beta chain sequence. The data originate from a study of blood T cell repertoires in COVID-19. Across the whole study: Material from acute and convalescent COVID-19 was sourced from the United States, Italy and Spain. Sources were T cells, B-cell-depleted T cells, or PBMCs; the material itself was cDNA or gDNA.

Seattle-derived patients entered the study during active infection and were followed longitudinally. This CDR3 region has 14 residues. V was pared by 7 bases and J by 2 bases, with 11 bases between. Germline V gives CDR1 MNHEY, CDR2 SVGAGI. Using immunoSEQ multiplex PCR, the repertoire was profiled, and TCRdb retains in-frame clones only, with some absent. The repertoire holds about 120,000 clones, with around 82% as singletons. The sequencing sample was made of peripheral blood. The TCR was taken from a man aged 30 to 45 with COVID-19, enrolled during active disease. The rearrangement links TRBV6-5 to TRBJ1-4, with D perhaps matching TRBD1 (6 bases). CDR3 in amino acids: CASKGGGTNEKLFF. In DNA, the CDR3 is TGTGCCAGCAAAGGGGGAGGGACTAATGAAAAACTGTTTTTT.